This section outlines one T cell receptor (beta chain) sequence together with its context. Its antigen is currently unknown. The CD45RO-CCR7+CD27+CD95- phenotype denoted naive CD8+ T cells. The data originate from a study of CXCR3-negative and CXCR3-positive naive CD8 T cells. The study's findings and limits: The study found that naive CXCR3-negative and CXCR3-positive cells shared TRBV-TRBJ usage, while memory cells differed. TRB CDR3s were more hydrophobic in CXCR3-positive than in CXCR3-negative naive cells. Memory CD8+ cells showed much lower diversity, while both naive subsets displayed comparably high diversity. Naive subsets displayed similar surface CD5, and TCR strength was inferred from TRB CDR3 properties.

UMI-labeled 5' RACE TRB cDNA libraries were prepared from the cells. After re-calling the 5' RACE reads, TCRdb lists one entry per CDR3 protein, DNA absent. This table lists 120,000 to 150,000 distinct CDR3 sequences. This clonotype originated in a human donor in good health. Some clones in this sample may be carry-over from other donors' samples. Sample: naive CXCR3+ CD8+ T cells from blood. The subset denotes: CD45RO-CCR7+CD27+CD95- naive CD8+ T cells expressing CXCR3 (TNR3+).

The CDR3 loop is CSVLGTGVEKLFF. The chain couples TRBV29-1 to TRBJ1-4; absent DNA, TCRdb's TRBD1 call cannot be checked. This CDR3 has 13 residues. The germline V gene has CDR1 SQVTM and CDR2 ANQGSEA.